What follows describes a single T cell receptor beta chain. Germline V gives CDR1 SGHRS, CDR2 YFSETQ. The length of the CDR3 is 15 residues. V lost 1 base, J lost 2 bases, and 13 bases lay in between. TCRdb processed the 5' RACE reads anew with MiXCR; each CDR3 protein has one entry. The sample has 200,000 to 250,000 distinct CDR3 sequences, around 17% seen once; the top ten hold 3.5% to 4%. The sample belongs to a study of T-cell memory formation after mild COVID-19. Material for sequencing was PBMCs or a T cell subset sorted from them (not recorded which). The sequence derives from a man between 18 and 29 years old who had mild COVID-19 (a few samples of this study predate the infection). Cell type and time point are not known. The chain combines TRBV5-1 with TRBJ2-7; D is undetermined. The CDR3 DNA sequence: TGCGCCAGCAGCTTGTCCGGCCAAGAGGCCTACGAGCAGTACTTC. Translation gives CASSLSGQEAYEQYF.